This T cell receptor (beta chain) came from a study of cytomegalovirus exposure and HLA in healthy donors. At the level of the study: HLA-typed donors contributed 65 million to 95 million unique TCRs, which were held in an early data release.

Study-level findings and limits: Being productive about 90% or about 30% of the time was typical of most TCR beta V segments in an earlier analysis. Reportedly, TCR beta sequences accurately predicted HLA-A and HLA-B alleles in most subjects. Apparent HLA restriction characterized most CMV-associated TCR beta chains in a later analysis.

CDR1 PRHDT and CDR2 FYEKMQ come from the germline V gene (reference sequence). Trimming cost V 0 bases and J 3 bases, with 14 bases left between them. The CDR3 sequence is 16 residues long. Of note for this clone: Antigen unknown.

The PCR made use of 60 Vbeta and 13 Jbeta primers. Produced via immunoSEQ multiplex PCR; TCRdb's table is partial and in-frame only. The repertoire has 85,000 to 100,000 clones, approximately 83% of them found once; the top ten carry approximately 3.7%. This chain uses TRBV13 with TRBJ1-1; D gene unclear. The sequence derives from a female donor in good health and CMV-seropositive. Material: PBMCs. CDR3 bases: TGTGCCAGCAGCTTAGGCTCGCAGGTTACGCACACTGAAGCTTTCTTT. Residues: CASSLGSQVTHTEAFF.